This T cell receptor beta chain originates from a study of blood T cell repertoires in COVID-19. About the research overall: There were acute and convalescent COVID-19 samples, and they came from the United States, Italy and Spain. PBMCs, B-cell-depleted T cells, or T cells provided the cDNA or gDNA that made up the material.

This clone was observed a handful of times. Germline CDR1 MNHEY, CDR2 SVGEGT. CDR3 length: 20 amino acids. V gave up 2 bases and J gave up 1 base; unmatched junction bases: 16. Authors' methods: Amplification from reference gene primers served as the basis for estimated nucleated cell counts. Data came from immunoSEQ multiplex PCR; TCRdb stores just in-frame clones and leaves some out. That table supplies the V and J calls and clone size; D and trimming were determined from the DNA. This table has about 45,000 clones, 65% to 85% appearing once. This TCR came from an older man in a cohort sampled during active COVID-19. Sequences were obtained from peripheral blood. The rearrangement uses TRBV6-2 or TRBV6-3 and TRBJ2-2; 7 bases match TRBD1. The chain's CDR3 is CASSYEAAAGTAQNTGELFF. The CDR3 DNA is TGTGCCAGCAGTTACGAGGCGGCGGCTGGGACAGCCCAGAACACCGGGGAGCTGTTTTTT.